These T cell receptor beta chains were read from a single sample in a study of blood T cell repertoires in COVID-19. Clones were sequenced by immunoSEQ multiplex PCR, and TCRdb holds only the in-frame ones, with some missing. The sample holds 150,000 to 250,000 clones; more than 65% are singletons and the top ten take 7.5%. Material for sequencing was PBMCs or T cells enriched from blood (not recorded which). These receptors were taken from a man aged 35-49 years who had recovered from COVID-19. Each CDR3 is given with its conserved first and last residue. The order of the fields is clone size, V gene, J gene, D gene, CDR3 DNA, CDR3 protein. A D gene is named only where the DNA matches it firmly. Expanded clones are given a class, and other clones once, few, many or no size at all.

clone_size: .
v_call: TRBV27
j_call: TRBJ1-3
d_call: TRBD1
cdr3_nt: TGTGCCAGCAGTGTGAACAGGGGCTCTGGAAACACCATATATTTT
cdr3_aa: CASSVNRGSGNTIYF

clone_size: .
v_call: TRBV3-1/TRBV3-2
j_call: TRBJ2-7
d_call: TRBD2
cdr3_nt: TGTGCCAGCAGCCAAGATCGAAGCGGGGGGCCCCACTACGAGCAGTACTTC
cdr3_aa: CASSQDRSGGPHYEQYF

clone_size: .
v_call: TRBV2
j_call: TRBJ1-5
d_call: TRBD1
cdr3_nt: TGTGCCAGCAGAGAAGACAGGGGTACGTTTCAGCCCCAGCATTTT
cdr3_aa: CASREDRGTFQPQHF

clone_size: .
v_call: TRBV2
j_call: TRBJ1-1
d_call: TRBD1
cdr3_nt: TGTGCCAGCATAGGGGACAGGGTAAAGGGAGCTGAAGCTTTCTTT
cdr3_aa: CASIGDRVKGAEAFF

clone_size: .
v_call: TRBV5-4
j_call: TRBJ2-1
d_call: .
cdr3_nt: TGTGCCAGCAGCCGTTACAATGAGCAGTTCTTC
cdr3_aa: CASSRYNEQFF

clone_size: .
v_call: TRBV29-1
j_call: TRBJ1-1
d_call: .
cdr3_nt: TGCAGCGTTGAAAGGACAGAGAACACTGAAGCTTTCTTT
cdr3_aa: CSVERTENTEAFF

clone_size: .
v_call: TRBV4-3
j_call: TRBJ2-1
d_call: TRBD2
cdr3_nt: TGCGCCAGCAGCCAAGCATGGGGTGGCAGCGGGGGGGCCAACGGGCAGTTCTTC
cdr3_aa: CASSQAWGGSGGANGQFF

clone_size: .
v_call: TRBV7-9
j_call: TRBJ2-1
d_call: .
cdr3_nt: TGTGCCAGCAGCTTAGGACGAGGGAAGCGCTACAATGAGCAGTTCTTC
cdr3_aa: CASSLGRGKRYNEQFF

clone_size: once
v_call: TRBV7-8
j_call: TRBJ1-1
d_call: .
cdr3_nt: TGTGCCAGCAGCTTGGGACAAGGAAACACTGAAGCTTTCTTT
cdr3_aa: CASSLGQGNTEAFF

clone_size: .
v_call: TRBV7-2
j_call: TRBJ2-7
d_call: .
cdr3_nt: TGTGCCAGCAGATCCGGGACTCTCGAGCAGTACTTC
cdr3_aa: CASRSGTLEQYF

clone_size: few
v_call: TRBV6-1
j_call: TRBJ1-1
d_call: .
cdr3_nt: TGTGCCAGCAGTGAAGCATCGGTGACACAGAAAGCTTTCTTT
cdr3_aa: CASSEASVTQKAFF

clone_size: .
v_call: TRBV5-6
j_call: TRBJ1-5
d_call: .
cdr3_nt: TGTGCCAGCAGCACTACACTTGGGAGCAATCAGCCCCAGCATTTT
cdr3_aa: CASSTTLGSNQPQHF

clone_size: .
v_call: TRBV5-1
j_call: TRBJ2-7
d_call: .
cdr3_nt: TGCGCCAGCAGCTTGGAGGCGGGGGCGGGCGAGCAGTACTTC
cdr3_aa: CASSLEAGAGEQYF

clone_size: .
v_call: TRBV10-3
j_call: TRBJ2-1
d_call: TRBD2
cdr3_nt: TGTGCCATCAGTCAAGGGAGTGGTGCGGGGGGCACCTACAATGAGCAGTTCTTC
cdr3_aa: CAISQGSGAGGTYNEQFF

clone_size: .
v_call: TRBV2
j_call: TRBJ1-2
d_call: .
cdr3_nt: TGTGCCAGCAGTGAAAAGGGACTCACAAGGGGCTATGGCTACACCTTC
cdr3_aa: CASSEKGLTRGYGYTF

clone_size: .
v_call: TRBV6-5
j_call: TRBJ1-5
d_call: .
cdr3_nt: TGTGCCAGCAGTTACTCCTTCTCGGTGAACCAGCCCCAGCATTTT
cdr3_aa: CASSYSFSVNQPQHF

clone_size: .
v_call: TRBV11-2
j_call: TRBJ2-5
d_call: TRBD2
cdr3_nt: TGTGCCAGCAGCCCCCTGCCAAGCGGGGGCCTACTAGGGGAGACCCAGTACTTC
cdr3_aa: CASSPLPSGGLLGETQYF

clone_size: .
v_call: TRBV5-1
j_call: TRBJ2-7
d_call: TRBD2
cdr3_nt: TGCGCCAGCAGCCACGGGGATGGGCGGGGGAACCCCTACGAGCAGTACTTC
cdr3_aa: CASSHGDGRGNPYEQYF